Listed here are 3 T cell receptor beta chains from one sample, sequenced in a study of identical twins (dated by TCRdb to about 2016). Preparation of the library involved 5' RACE. The listed sequencing device is Illumina HiSeq 2000. TCRdb trimmed public reads at Q25 via fastp, called clones via MiXCR and kept in-frame beta chains. Rows are combined by CDR3 protein, so each entry shows the most common genes and DNA. Present in this sample are 250,000 to 350,000 distinct CDR3 sequences, 8% to 9% of which were seen just once. The ten largest clones add up to about 2.1% of the sample. This sample was also put to use in a study of yellow fever vaccine responses in identical twins.

Input material: memory (CD45RO+) T cells sorted from blood. This sample's cell subset or site label indicates: CD45RO+ enriched T cells. The receptor set was obtained from a woman younger than 35 in good health.

The chain is built from TRBV10-2 and TRBJ2-7; D is ambiguous. The V and J ends lost 3 bases and 3 bases respectively, with 9 bases between them. The CDR3 has 13 residues. Germline CDR1 and CDR2: WSHSY and SAAADI. CDR3 in amino acids: CASSDRFYYEQYF. In nucleotides, the CDR3 is TGCGCCAGCAGTGACAGATTTTACTACGAGCAGTACTTC.

This clonotype has only a few counts. The chain employs TRBV2 and TRBJ2-4, with 8 positions matching TRBD1. Germline V gene data show CDR1 as SNHLY and CDR2 as FYNNEI. Trimming at V came to 6 bases and at J to 0 bases, leaving 7 bases not matched to a gene. The CDR3 is 16 residues long. The DNA for the CDR3 is TGTGCCAGCAGCGAACAGGGGGGAGTAGCCAAAAACATTCAGTACTTC. Amino acid sequence: CASSEQGGVAKNIQYF.

The V call is TRBV28, the J call TRBJ1-2, with 9 bases aligning to TRBD1. The CDR3 contains 15 residues. Germline trimming cut 6 bases from V and 1 base from J; bases unmatched to any gene: 6. The germline CDR1 and CDR2 sequences are MDHEN and SYDVKM. CDR3 nucleotides: TGTGCCAGCAGGTCCGGGACAGGGATTAACTATGGCTACACCTTC. Its translation is CASRSGTGINYGYTF.